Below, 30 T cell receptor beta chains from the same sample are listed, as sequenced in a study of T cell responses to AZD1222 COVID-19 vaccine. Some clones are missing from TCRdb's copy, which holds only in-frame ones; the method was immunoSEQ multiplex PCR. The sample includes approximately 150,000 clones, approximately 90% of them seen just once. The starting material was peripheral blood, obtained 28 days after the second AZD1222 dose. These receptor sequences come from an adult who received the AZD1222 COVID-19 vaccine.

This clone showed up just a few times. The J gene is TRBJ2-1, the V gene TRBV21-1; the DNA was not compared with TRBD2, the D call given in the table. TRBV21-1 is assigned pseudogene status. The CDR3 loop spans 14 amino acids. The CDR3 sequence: CASSRKGEYNEQFF. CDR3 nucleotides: TGTGCCAGCAGCAGGAAGGGAGAGTACAATGAGCAGTTCTTC.

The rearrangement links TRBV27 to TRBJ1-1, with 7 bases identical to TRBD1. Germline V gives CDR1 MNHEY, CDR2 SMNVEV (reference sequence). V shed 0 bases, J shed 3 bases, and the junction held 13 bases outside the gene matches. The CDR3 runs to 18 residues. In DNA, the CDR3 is TGTGCCAGCAGTTTATCGATAAGGGCAGGGGGACTCCACACTGAAGCTTTCTTT. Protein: CASSLSIRAGGLHTEAFF.

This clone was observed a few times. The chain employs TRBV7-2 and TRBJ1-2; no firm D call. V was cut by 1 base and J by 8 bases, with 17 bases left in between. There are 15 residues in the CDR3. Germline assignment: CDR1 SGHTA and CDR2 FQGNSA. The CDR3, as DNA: TGTGCCAGCAGCTTAGATTATATAGGGAGAGCGGGCTACACCTTC. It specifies CASSLDYIGRAGYTF.

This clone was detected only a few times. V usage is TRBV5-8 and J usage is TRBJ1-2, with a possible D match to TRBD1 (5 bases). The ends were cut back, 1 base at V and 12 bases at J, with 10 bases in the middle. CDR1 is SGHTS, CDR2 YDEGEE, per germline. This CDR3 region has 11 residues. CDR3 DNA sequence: TGTGCCAGCAGCTTGAACAGGAGGAACACCTTC. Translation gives CASSLNRRNTF.

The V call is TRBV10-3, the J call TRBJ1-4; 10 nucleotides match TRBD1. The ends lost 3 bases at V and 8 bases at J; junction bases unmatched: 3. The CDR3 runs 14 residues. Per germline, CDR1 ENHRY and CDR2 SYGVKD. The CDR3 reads CAISDGTGAEKLFF. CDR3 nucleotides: TGTGCCATCAGTGACGGGACAGGGGCCGAAAAACTGTTTTTT.

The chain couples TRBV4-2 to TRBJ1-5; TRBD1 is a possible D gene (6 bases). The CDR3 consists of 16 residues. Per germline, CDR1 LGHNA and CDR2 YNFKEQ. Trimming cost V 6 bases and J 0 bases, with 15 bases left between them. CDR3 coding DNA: TGTGCCAGCAGTACGGACAGAGAGTATAGCAATCAGCCCCAGCATTTT. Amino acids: CASSTDREYSNQPQHF.

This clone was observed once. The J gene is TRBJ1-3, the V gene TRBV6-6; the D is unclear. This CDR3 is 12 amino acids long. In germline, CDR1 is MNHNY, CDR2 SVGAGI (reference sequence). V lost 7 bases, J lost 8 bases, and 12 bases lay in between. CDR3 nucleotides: TGTGCCAGCAATGGGGATACGTACACCATATATTTT. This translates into CASNGDTYTIYF.

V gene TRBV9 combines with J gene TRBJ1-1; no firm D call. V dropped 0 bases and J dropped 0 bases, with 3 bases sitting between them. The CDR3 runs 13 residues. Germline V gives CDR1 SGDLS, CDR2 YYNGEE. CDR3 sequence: CASSVVVNTEAFF. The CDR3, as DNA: TGTGCCAGCAGCGTAGTAGTGAACACTGAAGCTTTCTTT.

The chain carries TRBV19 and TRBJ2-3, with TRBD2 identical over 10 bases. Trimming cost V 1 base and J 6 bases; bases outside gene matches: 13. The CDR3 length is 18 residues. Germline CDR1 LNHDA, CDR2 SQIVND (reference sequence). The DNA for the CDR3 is TGTGCCAGTAGTATAGTTTCTAGCGGGAGCGGGCCCTCCGATACGCAGTATTTT. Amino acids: CASSIVSSGSGPSDTQYF.

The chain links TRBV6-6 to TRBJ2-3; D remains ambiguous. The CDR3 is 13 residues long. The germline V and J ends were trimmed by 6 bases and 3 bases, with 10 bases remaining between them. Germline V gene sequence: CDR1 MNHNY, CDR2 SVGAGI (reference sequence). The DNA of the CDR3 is TGTGCCAGCAGCCCGGTGGTAACAGATACGCAGTATTTT. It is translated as CASSPVVTDTQYF.

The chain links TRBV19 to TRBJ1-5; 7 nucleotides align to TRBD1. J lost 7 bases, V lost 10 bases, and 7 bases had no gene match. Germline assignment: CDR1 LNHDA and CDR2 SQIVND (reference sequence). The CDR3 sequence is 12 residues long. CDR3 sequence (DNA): TGTGCCACCGTACAGGGGAACCAGCCCCAGCATTTT. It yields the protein CATVQGNQPQHF.

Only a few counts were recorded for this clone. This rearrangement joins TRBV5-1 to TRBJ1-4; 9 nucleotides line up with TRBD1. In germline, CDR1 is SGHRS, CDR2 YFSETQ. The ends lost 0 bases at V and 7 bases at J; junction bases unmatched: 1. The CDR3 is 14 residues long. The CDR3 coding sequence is TGCGCCAGCAGCTTGGAGACAGGGGGTGAAAAACTGTTTTTT. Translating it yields CASSLETGGEKLFF.

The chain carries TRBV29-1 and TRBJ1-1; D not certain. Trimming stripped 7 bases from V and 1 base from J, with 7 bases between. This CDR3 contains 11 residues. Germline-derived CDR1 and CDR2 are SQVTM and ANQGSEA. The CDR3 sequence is CSASSNTEAFF. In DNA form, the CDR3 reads TGCAGCGCCTCATCGAACACTGAAGCTTTCTTT. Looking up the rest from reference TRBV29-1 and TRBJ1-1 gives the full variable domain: SAVISQKPSRDICQRGTSLTIQCQVDSQVTMMFWYRQQPGQSLTLIATANQGSEATYESGFVIDKFPISRPNLTFSTLTVSNMSPEDSSIYLCSASSNTEAFFGQGTRLTVV.

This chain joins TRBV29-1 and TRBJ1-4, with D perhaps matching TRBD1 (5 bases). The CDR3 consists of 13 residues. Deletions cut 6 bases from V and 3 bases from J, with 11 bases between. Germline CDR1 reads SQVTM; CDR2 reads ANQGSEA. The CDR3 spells CSVLTDANEKLFF. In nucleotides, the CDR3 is TGCAGCGTCCTGACAGACGCTAATGAAAAACTGTTTTTT.

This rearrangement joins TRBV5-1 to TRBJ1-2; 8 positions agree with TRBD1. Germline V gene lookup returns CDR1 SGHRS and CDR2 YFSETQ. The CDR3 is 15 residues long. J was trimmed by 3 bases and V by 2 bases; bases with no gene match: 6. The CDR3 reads CASSFLGQAYYGYTF. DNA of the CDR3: TGCGCCAGCAGCTTTTTGGGACAGGCGTACTATGGCTACACCTTC.

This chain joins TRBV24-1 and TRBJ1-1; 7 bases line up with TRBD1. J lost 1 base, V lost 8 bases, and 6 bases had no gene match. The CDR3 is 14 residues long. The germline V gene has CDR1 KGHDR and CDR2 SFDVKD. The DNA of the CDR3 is TGTGCCACCAACCCAACAGGGGCGAACACTGAAGCTTTCTTT. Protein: CATNPTGANTEAFF.

The CDR3: CASSQDTSGSVNTGELFF. The CDR3 DNA reads as TGCGCCAGCAGCCAAGATACTAGCGGGAGCGTAAACACCGGGGAGCTGTTTTTT. The chain combines TRBV4-3 with TRBJ2-2; TRBD2 aligns across 11 bases. Trimming removed 0 bases from V and 2 bases from J; junction bases left unmatched: 5. Germline V lookup: CDR1 LGHNA, CDR2 YSLEER. This CDR3 comprises 18 residues.

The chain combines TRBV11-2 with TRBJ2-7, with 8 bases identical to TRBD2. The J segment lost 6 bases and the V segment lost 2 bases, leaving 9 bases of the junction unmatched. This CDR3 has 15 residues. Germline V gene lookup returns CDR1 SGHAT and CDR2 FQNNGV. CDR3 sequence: CASSLWEREIGEQYF. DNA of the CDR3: TGTGCCAGCAGCTTATGGGAGCGGGAGATCGGCGAGCAGTACTTC.

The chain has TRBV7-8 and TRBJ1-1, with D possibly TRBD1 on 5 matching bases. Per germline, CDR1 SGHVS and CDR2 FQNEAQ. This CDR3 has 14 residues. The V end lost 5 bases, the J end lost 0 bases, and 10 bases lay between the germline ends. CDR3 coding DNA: TGTGCCAGCAGCAAGGGGACGGTGAACACTGAAGCTTTCTTT. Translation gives CASSKGTVNTEAFF.

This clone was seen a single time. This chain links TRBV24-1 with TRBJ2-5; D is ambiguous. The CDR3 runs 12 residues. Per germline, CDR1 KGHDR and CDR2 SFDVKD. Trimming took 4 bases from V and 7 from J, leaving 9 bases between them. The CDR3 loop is CATSEDKGTQYF. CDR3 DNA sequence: TGTGCCACCAGTGAAGACAAGGGGACCCAGTACTTC.

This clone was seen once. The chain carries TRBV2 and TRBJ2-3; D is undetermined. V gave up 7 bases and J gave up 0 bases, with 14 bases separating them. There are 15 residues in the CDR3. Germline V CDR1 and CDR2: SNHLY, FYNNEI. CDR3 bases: TGTGCCAGCAAGCGTAGCACCCTTAGCACAGATACGCAGTATTTT. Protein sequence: CASKRSTLSTDTQYF.

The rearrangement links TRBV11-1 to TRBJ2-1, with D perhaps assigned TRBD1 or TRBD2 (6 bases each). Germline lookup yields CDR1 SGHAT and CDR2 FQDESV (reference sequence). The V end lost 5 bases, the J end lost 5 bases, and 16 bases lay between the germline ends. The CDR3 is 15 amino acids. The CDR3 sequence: CASSRRGGRHNEQFF. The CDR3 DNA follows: TGTGCCAGCAGCCGTCGAGGGGGGCGCCACAATGAGCAGTTCTTC.

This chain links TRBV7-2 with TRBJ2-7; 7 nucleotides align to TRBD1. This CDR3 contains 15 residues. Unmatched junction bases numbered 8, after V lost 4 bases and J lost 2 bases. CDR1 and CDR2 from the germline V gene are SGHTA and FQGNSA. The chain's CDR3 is CASSSSGTAAYEQYF. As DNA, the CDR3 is TGTGCCAGCAGCTCATCAGGGACAGCGGCCTACGAGCAGTACTTC. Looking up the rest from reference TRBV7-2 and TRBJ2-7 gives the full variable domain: GAGVSQSPSNKVTEKGKDVELRCDPISGHTALYWYRQSLGQGLEFLIYFQGNSAPDKSGLPSDRFSAERTGGSVSTLTIQRTQQEDSAVYLCASSSSGTAAYEQYFGPGTRLTVT.

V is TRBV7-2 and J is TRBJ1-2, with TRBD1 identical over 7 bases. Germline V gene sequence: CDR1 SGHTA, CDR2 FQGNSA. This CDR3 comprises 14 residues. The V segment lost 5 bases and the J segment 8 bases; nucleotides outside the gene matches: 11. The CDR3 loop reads CASSPDRAERGYTF. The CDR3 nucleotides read TGTGCCAGCAGCCCCGACAGGGCTGAGCGGGGCTACACCTTC.

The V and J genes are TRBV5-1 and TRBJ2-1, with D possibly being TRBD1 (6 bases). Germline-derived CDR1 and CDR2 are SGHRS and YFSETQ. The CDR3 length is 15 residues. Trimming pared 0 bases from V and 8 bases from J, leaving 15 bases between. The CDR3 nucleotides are TGCGCCAGCAGCTTGGGTATCAGGGGTAAGGATGAGCAGTTCTTC. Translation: CASSLGIRGKDEQFF.

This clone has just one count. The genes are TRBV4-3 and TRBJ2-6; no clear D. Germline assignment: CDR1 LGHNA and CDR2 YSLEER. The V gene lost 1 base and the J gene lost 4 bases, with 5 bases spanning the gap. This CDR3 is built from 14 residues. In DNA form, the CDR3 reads TGCGCCAGCAGCCAAGTCTCAGGGGCCAACGTCCTGACTTTC. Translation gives CASSQVSGANVLTF.

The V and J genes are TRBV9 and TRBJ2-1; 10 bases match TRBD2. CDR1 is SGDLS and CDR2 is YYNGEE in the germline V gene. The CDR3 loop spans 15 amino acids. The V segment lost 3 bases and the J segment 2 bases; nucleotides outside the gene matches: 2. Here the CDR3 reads CASSAAGGPYNEQFF. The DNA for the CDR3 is TGTGCCAGCAGCGCAGCGGGAGGGCCCTACAATGAGCAGTTCTTC.

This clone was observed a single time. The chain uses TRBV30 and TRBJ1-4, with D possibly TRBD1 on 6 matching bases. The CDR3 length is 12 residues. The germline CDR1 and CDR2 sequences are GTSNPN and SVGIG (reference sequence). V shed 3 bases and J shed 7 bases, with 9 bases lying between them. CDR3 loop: CAWRQDSEKLFF. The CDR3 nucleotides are TGTGCCTGGAGACAGGACAGTGAAAAACTGTTTTTT.

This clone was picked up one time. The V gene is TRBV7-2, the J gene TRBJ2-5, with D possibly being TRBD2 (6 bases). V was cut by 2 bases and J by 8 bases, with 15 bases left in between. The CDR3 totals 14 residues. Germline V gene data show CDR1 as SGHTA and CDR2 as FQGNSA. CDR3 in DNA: TGTGCCAGCAGCTTATCAGGGTCGGGGGTCACCCAGTACTTC. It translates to CASSLSGSGVTQYF.

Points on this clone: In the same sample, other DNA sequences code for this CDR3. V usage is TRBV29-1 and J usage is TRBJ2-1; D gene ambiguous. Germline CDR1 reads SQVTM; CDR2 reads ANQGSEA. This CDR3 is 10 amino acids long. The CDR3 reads CSSGGNEQFF. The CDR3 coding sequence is TGCAGTTCAGGCGGCAATGAGCAGTTCTTC.